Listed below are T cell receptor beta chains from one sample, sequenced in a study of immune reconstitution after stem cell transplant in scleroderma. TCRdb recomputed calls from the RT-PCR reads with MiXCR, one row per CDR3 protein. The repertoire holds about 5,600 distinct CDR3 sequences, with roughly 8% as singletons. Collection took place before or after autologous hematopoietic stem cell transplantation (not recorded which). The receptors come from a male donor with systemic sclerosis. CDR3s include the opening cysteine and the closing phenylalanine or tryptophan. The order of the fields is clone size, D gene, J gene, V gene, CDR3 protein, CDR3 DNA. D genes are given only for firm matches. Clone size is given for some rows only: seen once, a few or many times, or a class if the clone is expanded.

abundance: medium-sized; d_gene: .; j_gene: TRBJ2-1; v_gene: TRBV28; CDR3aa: CASSLGTSSYNEQFF; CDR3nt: TGTGCCAGCAGTTTAGGGACGAGCTCCTACAATGAGCAGTTCTTC
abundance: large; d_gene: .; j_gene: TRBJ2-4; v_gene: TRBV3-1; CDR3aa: CASSLPGYGIAKNIQYF; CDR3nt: TGTGCCAGCAGCCTACCAGGCTACGGTATAGCCAAAAACATTCAGTACTTC
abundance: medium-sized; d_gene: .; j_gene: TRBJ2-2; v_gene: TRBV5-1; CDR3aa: CASSLVQRNTGELFF; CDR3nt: TGCGCCAGCAGCTTGGTGCAGAGAAACACCGGGGAGCTGTTTTTT
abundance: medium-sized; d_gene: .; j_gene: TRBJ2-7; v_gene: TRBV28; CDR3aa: CASSRRAEFYEQYF; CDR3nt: TGTGCCAGCAGTCGTCGAGCGGAATTCTACGAGCAGTACTTC
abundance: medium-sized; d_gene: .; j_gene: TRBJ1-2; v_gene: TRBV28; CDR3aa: CASSLGTYGYTF; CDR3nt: TGTGCCAGCAGTTTAGGGACCTATGGCTACACCTTC
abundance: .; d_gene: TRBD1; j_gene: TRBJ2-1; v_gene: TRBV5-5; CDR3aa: CASSLGPRTGDNEQFF; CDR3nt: TGTGCCAGCAGCTTGGGTCCAAGGACAGGGGACAATGAGCAGTTCTTC
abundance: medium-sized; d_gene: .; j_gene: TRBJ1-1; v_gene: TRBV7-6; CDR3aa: CASSPARQGNTEAFF; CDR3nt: TGTGCCAGCAGCCCCGCCAGACAAGGGAACACTGAAGCTTTCTTT
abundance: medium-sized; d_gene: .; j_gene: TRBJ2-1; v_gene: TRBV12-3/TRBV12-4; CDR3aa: CASSLADEQFF; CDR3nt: TGTGCCAGCAGTTTAGCGGATGAGCAGTTCTTC
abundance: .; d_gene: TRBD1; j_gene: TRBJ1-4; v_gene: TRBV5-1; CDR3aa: CASSSGQTREKLFF; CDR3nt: TGCGCCAGCAGCTCGGGACAGACCCGTGAAAAACTGTTTTTT
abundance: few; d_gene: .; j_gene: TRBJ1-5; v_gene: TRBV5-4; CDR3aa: CASSLGDNQPQHF; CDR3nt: TGTGCCAGCAGCTTGGGAGACAATCAGCCCCAGCATTTT
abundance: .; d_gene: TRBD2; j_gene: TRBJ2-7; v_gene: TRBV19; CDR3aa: CASSIELAGVYEQYF; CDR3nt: TGTGCCAGTAGTATCGAATTAGCGGGAGTATACGAGCAGTACTTC
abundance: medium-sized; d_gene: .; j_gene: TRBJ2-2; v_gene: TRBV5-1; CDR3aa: CASSPNTGELFF; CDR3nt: TGCGCCAGCAGCCCGAACACCGGGGAGCTGTTTTTT
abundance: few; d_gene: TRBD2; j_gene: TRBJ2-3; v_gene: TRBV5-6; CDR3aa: CASSSVSLAGGTDTQYF; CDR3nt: TGTGCCAGCAGCTCCGTCTCACTAGCGGGGGGCACAGATACGCAGTATTTT
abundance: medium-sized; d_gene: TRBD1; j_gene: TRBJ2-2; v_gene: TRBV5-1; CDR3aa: CACRPGQTNTGELFF; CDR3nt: TGCGCCTGCAGACCGGGACAGACGAACACCGGGGAGCTGTTTTTT
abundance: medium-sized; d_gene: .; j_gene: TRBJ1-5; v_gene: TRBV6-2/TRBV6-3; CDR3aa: CASTNLGQKLIHQPQHF; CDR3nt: TGTGCCAGCACGAACTTAGGACAGAAGTTGATCCATCAGCCCCAGCATTTT
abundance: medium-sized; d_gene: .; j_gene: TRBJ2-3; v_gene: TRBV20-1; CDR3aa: CSARGIGGTDTQYF; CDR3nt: TGCAGTGCTAGAGGGATTGGTGGTACAGATACGCAGTATTTT
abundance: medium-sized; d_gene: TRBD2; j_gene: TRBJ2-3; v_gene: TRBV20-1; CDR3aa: CSATSLAGFSTDTQYF; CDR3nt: TGCAGTGCCACTTCACTAGCGGGGTTTAGCACAGATACGCAGTATTTT
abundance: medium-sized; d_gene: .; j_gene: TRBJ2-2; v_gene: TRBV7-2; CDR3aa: CASSLRIANTGELFF; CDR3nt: TGTGCCAGCAGCCTCAGGATTGCGAACACCGGGGAGCTGTTTTTT
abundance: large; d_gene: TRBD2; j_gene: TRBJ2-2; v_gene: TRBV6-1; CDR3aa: CASSPGLDTGELFF; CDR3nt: TGTGCCAGCAGCCCGGGACTAGACACCGGGGAGCTGTTTTTT
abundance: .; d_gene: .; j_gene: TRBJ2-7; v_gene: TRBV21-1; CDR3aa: CASSIYRGDRRLAGHLLSYEQYF; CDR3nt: TGTGCCAGCAGCATCTACAGGGGGGACAGGCGGCTAGCGGGCCACCTCCTTTCCTACGAGCAGTACTTC
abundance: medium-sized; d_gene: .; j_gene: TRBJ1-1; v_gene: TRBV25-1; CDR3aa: CASSEYSGRTEAFF; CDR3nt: TGTGCCAGCAGTGAATATTCAGGGAGAACTGAAGCTTTCTTT
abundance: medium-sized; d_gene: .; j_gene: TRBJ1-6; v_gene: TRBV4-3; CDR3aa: CASSQDLGTDINSPLHF; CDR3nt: TGCGCCAGCAGCCAAGATTTGGGGACGGATATTAATTCACCCCTCCACTTT
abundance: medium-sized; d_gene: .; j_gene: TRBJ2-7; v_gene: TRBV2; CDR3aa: CASSALSSYEQYF; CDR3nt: TGTGCCAGCAGTGCGTTGAGCTCCTACGAGCAGTACTTC
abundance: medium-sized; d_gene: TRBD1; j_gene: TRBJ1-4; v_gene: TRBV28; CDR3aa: CASSLEGAGKLFF; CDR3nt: TGTGCCAGCAGCCTGGAGGGGGCCGGAAAACTGTTTTTT
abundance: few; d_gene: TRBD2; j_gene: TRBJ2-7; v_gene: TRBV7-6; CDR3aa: CASSLADGLAAYEQYF; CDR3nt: TGTGCCAGCAGCTTAGCGGACGGACTAGCGGCCTACGAGCAGTACTTC
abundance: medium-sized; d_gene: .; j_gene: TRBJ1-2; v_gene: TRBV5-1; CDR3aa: CASSLDVNVHDPNYGYTF; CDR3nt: TGCGCCAGCAGCTTGGATGTCAACGTGCACGACCCTAACTATGGCTACACCTTC
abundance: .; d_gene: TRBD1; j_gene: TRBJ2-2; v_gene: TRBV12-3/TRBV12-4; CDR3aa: CASSLRQGKGTGELFF; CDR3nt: TGTGCCAGCAGTCTTAGACAGGGGAAGGGCACCGGGGAGCTGTTTTTT
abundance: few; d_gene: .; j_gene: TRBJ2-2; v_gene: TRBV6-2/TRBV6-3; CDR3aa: CASGFGTGELFF; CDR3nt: TGTGCCAGCGGCTTTGGGACCGGGGAGCTGTTTTTT
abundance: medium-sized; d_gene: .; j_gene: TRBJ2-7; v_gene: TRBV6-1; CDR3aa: CASSDGLTGYEQYF; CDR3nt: TGTGCCAGCAGTGACGGGCTAACTGGTTACGAGCAGTACTTC
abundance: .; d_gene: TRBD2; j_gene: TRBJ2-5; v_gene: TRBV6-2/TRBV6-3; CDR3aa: CASSYSELAVLETQYF; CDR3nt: TGTGCCAGCAGTTACTCGGAACTAGCGGTTTTAGAGACCCAGTACTTC
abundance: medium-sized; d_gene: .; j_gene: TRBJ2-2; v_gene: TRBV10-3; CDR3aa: CAISEGGQSYGELFF; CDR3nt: TGTGCCATCAGTGAAGGCGGTCAGTCCTACGGGGAGCTGTTTTTT
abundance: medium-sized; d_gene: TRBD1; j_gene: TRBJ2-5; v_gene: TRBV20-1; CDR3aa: CSARTGGETQYF; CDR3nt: TGCAGTGCTAGAACAGGGGGAGAGACCCAGTACTTC
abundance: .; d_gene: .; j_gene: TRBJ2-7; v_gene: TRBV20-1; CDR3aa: CSARSGMHEQYF; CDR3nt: TGCAGTGCTAGATCCGGCATGCACGAGCAGTACTTC
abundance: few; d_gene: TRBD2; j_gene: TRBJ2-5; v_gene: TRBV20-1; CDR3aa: CSAQPLAGGRETQYF; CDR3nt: TGCAGTGCTCAACCTCTAGCGGGGGGGCGAGAGACCCAGTACTTC
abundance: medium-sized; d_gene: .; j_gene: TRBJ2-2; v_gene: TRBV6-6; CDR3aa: CASSYSGGGMNTGELFF; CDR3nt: TGTGCCAGCAGTTACTCGGGCGGAGGAATGAACACCGGGGAGCTGTTTTTT
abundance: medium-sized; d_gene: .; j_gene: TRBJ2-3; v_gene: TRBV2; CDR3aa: CASSEGTDTQYF; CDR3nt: TGTGCCAGCAGTGAGGGCACAGATACGCAGTATTTT
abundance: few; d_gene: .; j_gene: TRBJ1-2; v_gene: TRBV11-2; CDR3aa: CASRSNNGGYTF; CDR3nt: TGTGCCAGCAGATCTAACAATGGGGGCTACACCTTC
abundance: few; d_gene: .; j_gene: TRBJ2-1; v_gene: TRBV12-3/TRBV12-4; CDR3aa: CASSLGDRKTNNEQFF; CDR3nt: TGTGCCAGCAGTTTAGGCGACAGGAAGACGAACAATGAGCAGTTCTTC
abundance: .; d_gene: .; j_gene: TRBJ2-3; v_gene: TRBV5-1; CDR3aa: CASSTGTAGTTDTQYF; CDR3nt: TGCGCCAGCAGCACCGGGACGGCTGGAACCACAGATACGCAGTATTTT
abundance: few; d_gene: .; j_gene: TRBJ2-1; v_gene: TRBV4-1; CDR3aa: CASSRNPVRLEDEQFF; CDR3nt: TGCGCCAGCAGCCGTAATCCCGTGCGCCTGGAGGATGAGCAGTTCTTC
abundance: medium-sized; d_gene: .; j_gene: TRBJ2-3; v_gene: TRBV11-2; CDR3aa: CASYDSTDTQYF; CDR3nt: TGTGCCAGCTATGACTCCACAGATACGCAGTATTTT
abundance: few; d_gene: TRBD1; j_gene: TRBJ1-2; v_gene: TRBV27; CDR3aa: CASSTIDRAGYGYTF; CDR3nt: TGTGCCAGCAGTACCATTGACAGGGCTGGCTATGGCTACACCTTC
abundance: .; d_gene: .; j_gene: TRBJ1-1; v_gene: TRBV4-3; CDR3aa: CANSQDRGSHTEAFF; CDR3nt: TGCGCCAACAGCCAAGATCGGGGGTCCCACACTGAAGCTTTCTTT
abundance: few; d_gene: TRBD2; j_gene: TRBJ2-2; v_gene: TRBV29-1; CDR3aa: CSGGGNTGELFF; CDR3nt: TGCAGCGGGGGGGGGAACACCGGGGAGCTGTTTTTT
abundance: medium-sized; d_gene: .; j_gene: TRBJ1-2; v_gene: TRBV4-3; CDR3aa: CASSQDRGGDYGYTF; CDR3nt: TGCGCCAGCAGCCAAGATCGAGGGGGAGACTATGGCTACACCTTC
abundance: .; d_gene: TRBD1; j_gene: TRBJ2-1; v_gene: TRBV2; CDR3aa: CASSEGQGSYNEQFF; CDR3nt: TGTGCCAGCAGTGAGGGACAGGGGAGCTACAATGAGCAGTTCTTC
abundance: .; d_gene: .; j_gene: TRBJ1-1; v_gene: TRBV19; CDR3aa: CASRSWGPRGTAEAFF; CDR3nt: TGTGCCAGTAGGTCTTGGGGCCCTCGAGGGACGGCTGAAGCTTTCTTT
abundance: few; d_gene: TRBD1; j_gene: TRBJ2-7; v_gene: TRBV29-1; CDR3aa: CSVVGGQAYEQYF; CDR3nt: TGCAGCGTTGTCGGAGGACAGGCTTACGAGCAGTACTTC
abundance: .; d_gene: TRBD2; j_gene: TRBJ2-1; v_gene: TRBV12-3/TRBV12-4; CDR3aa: CASSFEIPRRETSGGPNEQFF; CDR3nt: TGTGCCAGCAGTTTTGAAATCCCCCGGCGGGAGACTAGCGGGGGTCCCAATGAGCAGTTCTTC
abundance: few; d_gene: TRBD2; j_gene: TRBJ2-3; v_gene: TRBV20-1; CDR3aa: CSPMSGVKTPMGNTDTQYF; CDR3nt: TGCAGTCCCATGAGCGGGGTCAAAACCCCCATGGGGAACACAGATACGCAGTATTTT
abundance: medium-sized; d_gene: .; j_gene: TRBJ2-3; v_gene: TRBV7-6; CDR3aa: CASRESSADTDTQYF; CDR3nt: TGTGCCAGCAGGGAGAGTAGCGCCGACACAGATACGCAGTATTTT
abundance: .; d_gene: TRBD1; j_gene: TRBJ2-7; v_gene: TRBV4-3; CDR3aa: CASSPKGGTGVYEQYF; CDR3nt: TGCGCCAGCAGCCCGAAAGGTGGGACAGGAGTTTACGAGCAGTACTTC
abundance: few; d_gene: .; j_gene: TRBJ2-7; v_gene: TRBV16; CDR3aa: CASSSGDMGLTYEQYF; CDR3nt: TGTGCCAGCAGCAGTGGGGACATGGGTTTAACCTACGAGCAGTACTTC